Following are 29 T cell receptor beta chains from one sample sequenced in a study of molecular identifiers for immune sequencing clone quantification. TCRdb analysed the PCR reads with MiXCR anew, one entry per CDR3 protein. The sample records 400,000 to 600,000 distinct CDR3 sequences, about a quarter being singletons. Sequenced material: naive CD8+ T cells from blood, with Jurkat cell RNA spiked in. The subset is: FACS-sorted CD8+CD4-CCR7+CD45RA+ naive T cells. All receptors derive from a human donor in good health. Some libraries in this study had Jurkat cell RNA spiked in.

With regard to this clonotype: This sequence may be a read error, since a much larger clone differs from it by one base. A read error is likely, as this CDR3 ends without the conserved phenylalanine or tryptophan. This rearrangement joins TRBV27 to TRBJ2-3; 9 bases are a match to TRBD2. In germline, CDR1 is MNHEY, CDR2 SMNVEV (reference sequence). With V trimmed by 4 bases and J by 3 bases, 8 bases remained unmatched. This CDR3 region has 16 residues. The CDR3 DNA sequence: TGTGCCAGCAGTTCGATAGCGGGGGCCCCGACAGATACGCAGTATCTT. Translated, it gives CASSSIAGAPTDTQYL.

This clonotype was seen a single time. Possible read error: a much larger clone is one base away. Given the absence of the conserved phenylalanine or tryptophan at the CDR3 end, a read error is likely. The V gene is TRBV7-8, the J gene TRBJ2-7; D unclear. Per the germline V gene, CDR1 is SGHVS and CDR2 is FQNEAQ. The CDR3 spans 12 residues. V was cut by 4 bases and J by 3 bases, with 7 bases left in between. In nucleotides, the CDR3 is TGTGCCAGCAGCTCCCCAGACTACGAGCAGTACCTC. Translating gives CASSSPDYEQYL.

With respect to this clonotype: Its ends do not fully match the called genes, so a read error is possible. The V call is TRBV5-1, the J call TRBJ2-7, with D unresolved. The CDR3 spans 12 residues. The germline V gene has CDR1 SGHRS and CDR2 YFSETQ. CDR3 loop: CASSRPSYKQYF. CDR3 nucleotides: TGCGCCAGCAGCAGGCCGAGCTACAAGCAGTACTTC.

V gene TRBV7-2 combines with J gene TRBJ1-2; unclear D gene. Germline V lookup: CDR1 SGHTA, CDR2 FQGNSA. The CDR3 has 15 residues. The V and J ends lost 5 bases and 3 bases respectively, with 16 bases between them. CDR3 sequence: CASSPKVRPDYGYTF. The DNA for the CDR3 is TGTGCCAGCAGCCCCAAGGTGAGACCCGACTATGGCTACACCTTC.

A note on this clonotype: This may be a read error: a much more frequent sequence differs by one nucleotide. This chain links TRBV11-2 with TRBJ2-1, with a tentative D call TRBD2 (6 bases). This CDR3 contains 15 residues. V was shortened by 5 bases and J by 7 bases, with 18 bases between the two germline ends. Germline CDR1 is SGHAT and CDR2 is FQNNGV. CDR3 loop: CASSDPVEGRNEQFF. For the CDR3, the DNA is TGTGCCAGCAGCGACCCTGTGGAGGGGCGGAATGAGCAGTTCTTC.

This chain links TRBV4-2 with TRBJ2-7; 9 bases agree with TRBD1. The CDR3 totals 15 residues. CDR1 is LGHNA and CDR2 is YNFKEQ in the germline V gene. V lost 6 bases to trimming and J lost 3 bases; unmatched junction nucleotides: 9. For the CDR3, the DNA is TGTGCCAGCAGTAGTAACAGGGGGCCCTACTACGAGCAGTACTTC. Protein product: CASSSNRGPYYEQYF.

This clonotype was seen a handful of times. V usage is TRBV6-5 and J usage is TRBJ2-7, with TRBD1 matching over 7 bases. J gave up 4 bases and V 2 bases, and 11 bases lay outside the gene matches. CDR3 length equals 16 residues. Germline V CDR1 and CDR2: MNHEY, SVGAGI. CDR3 DNA: TGTGCCAGCAGTTACGGACCCGGGACAGAAAATTACGAGCAGTACTTC. Encoded protein: CASSYGPGTENYEQYF.

Ten or more counts support this clonotype. The chain joins TRBV28 to TRBJ2-2; 7 bases fit TRBD1. From germline, CDR1 is MDHEN and CDR2 SYDVKM. The V gene end was trimmed by 7 bases and the J gene end by 6 bases; junction bases not matched to a gene: 26. This CDR3 spans 20 amino acids. The CDR3 sequence is CASTFIELRGRGIGAGELFF. The CDR3 DNA is TGTGCCAGCACCTTTATAGAACTAAGGGGGCGCGGAATTGGTGCCGGGGAGCTGTTTTTT.

This clonotype was counted ten times or more. An end of the junction does not agree with germline; a read error may underlie this. V usage is TRBV5-1 and J usage is TRBJ2-7, with 8 nucleotides matching TRBD2. CDR3 length: 13 residues. Germline assignment: CDR1 SGHRS and CDR2 YFSETQ. As DNA, the CDR3 is TGTGCCAGTAGTACTAGCGGCCCCTACGAGCAGTACTTC. It is translated as CASSTSGPYEQYF.

V is TRBV5-8 and J is TRBJ2-7; tentative D call: TRBD1 (6 bases). Trimming left V 4 bases short and J 3 bases short, with 14 bases between. The length of the CDR3 is 14 residues. CDR1 is SGHTS, CDR2 YDEGEE, per germline. The CDR3 loop is CASSPYTGYYEQYF. The CDR3 bases are TGTGCCAGCAGCCCGTACACAGGGTACTACGAGCAGTACTTC.

This clonotype appeared many times. V usage is TRBV24-1 and J usage is TRBJ2-1, with a weak D call TRBD2 (5 bases). Deletions cut 2 bases from V and 3 bases from J, with 16 bases between. Germline loops: CDR1 KGHDR, CDR2 SFDVKD. This CDR3 comprises 17 residues. The CDR3 is CATSDSDSMKHYNEQFF. The DNA of the CDR3 is TGTGCCACCAGTGATTCGGACTCGATGAAACACTACAATGAGCAGTTCTTC.

The chain carries TRBV12-3 or TRBV12-4 and TRBJ2-1; TRBD2 agrees at 11 bases. The length of the CDR3 is 18 residues. V shed 1 base, J shed 0 bases, and the junction held 5 bases outside the gene matches. The CDR3 nucleotides read TGTGCCAGCAGTTTAGTAGCGGGAGGGCCGTGCTCCTACAATGAGCAGTTCTTC. Its protein is CASSLVAGGPCSYNEQFF.

This clonotype was observed a few times. The gene calls are TRBV20-1 and TRBJ1-1; no clear D gene. CDR1 and CDR2 from the germline V gene are DFQATT and SNEGSKA (reference sequence). Trimming cost V 0 bases and J 4 bases, with 6 bases left between them. The CDR3 is 12 residues long. CDR3 protein: CSARELGTEAFF. CDR3 sequence (DNA): TGCAGTGCTAGAGAATTAGGCACTGAAGCTTTCTTT.

This clonotype was seen many times. The chain uses TRBV6-2 or TRBV6-3 and TRBJ1-5; D is perhaps TRBD1 (6 bases). The CDR3 has 15 amino acids. Trimming cost V 4 bases and J 3 bases, with 13 bases left between them. From germline, CDR1 is MNHEY and CDR2 SVGEGT. The CDR3 protein is CASSWVRGNNQPQHF. The CDR3 DNA sequence: TGTGCCAGCAGTTGGGTCAGGGGAAACAATCAGCCCCAGCATTTT.

Only a few counts were recorded for this clonotype. This chain uses TRBV14 with TRBJ2-7, with 7 positions matching TRBD1. There are 13 residues in the CDR3. V gave up 8 bases and J gave up 2 bases; unmatched junction bases: 6. Germline values: CDR1 SGHDN, CDR2 FVKESK. The CDR3 spells CASRETGPYEQYF. CDR3 DNA sequence: TGTGCCAGCCGAGAGACAGGGCCCTACGAGCAGTACTTC.

Here the CDR3 DNA reads TGTGCCAGCAGTACCCAGGGGGCGCTTGAGCAGTACTTC. Translated: CASSTQGALEQYF. This chain connects TRBV12-3 or TRBV12-4 to TRBJ2-7, with 8 nucleotides matching TRBD1. The CDR3 runs to 13 residues. With V trimmed by 5 bases and J by 7 bases, 7 bases remained unmatched.

CDR3 nucleotides: TGTGCCACCAGCAGAGTAACAGCCGGCGAGCAGTACTTC. This encodes CATSRVTAGEQYF. The chain links TRBV15 to TRBJ2-7; D not resolved. This CDR3 has 13 amino acids. V was pared by 1 base and J by 6 bases, with 10 bases between. The germline V gene encodes CDR1 LNHNV and CDR2 YYDKDF (reference sequence).

At least ten counts were recorded for this clonotype. The chain links TRBV29-1 to TRBJ2-5, with D unclear. Germline CDR1 and CDR2: SQVTM and ANQGSEA. Trimming shortened V by 7 bases and J by 5 bases, and 14 bases separated the two germline ends. The CDR3 consists of 12 residues. In DNA form, the CDR3 reads TGCAGCGCCCGTACTATGGAGGAGACCCAGTACTTC. This encodes CSARTMEETQYF.

V is TRBV18 and J is TRBJ1-1; 9 nucleotides agree with TRBD1. The CDR3 runs to 14 residues. Germline V gives CDR1 KGHSH, CDR2 LQKENI. Losses at the gene ends were 8 bases for V and 3 bases for J; bases not matched to a gene: 7. The CDR3, as DNA: TGTGCCAGCGAGGGACAGGGACATCACACTGAAGCTTTCTTT. Its protein product is CASEGQGHHTEAFF.

This clonotype was counted many times. This chain joins TRBV18 and TRBJ2-3; 7 nucleotides align to TRBD1. Per the germline V gene, CDR1 is KGHSH and CDR2 is LQKENI. There are 16 residues in the CDR3. V was clipped by 1 base and J by 1 base; unmatched bases: 5. Here the CDR3 reads CASSPRQGGGTDTQYF. The CDR3 DNA follows: TGTGCCAGCTCACCACGACAGGGTGGCGGCACAGATACGCAGTATTTT.

About this clonotype: This CDR3 fails to terminate in the conserved phenylalanine or tryptophan, so it likely reflects a read error. The chain joins TRBV30 to TRBJ2-4, with D possibly matching TRBD2 (5 bases). The CDR3 extends over 15 amino acids. Germline lookup yields CDR1 GTSNPN and CDR2 SVGIG (reference sequence). Between the trimmed V and J ends, which lost 3 bases and 0 bases, there was a span of 12 bases. The CDR3 loop reads CAWRDIREAKNIQYL. The DNA of the CDR3 is TGTGCCTGGAGGGATATCCGGGAAGCCAAAAACATTCAGTACCTC.

At least ten counts were recorded for this clonotype. This chain links TRBV3-1 with TRBJ2-2; unclear D gene. The CDR3 spans 14 residues. Germline CDR1 reads LGHDT; CDR2 reads YNNKEL (reference sequence). The V gene lost 1 base and the J gene lost 6 bases, with 9 bases spanning the gap. CDR3 sequence (DNA): TGTGCCAGCAGCCAAGCGTGGGAATCCGGGGAGCTGTTTTTT. Translated, it gives CASSQAWESGELFF.

Many counts were recorded for this clonotype. The chain uses TRBV2 and TRBJ2-7; no firm D call. Germline V gene data show CDR1 as SNHLY and CDR2 as FYNNEI. Trimming left V 2 bases short and J 7 bases short, with 12 bases between. The CDR3 totals 13 residues. The CDR3 nucleotides are TGTGCCAGCAGTGAACCCCCTGCCCAGGAGCAGTACTTC. Amino acid sequence: CASSEPPAQEQYF.

This chain uses TRBV19 with TRBJ1-1; D is perhaps TRBD1 (6 bases). CDR1 LNHDA and CDR2 SQIVND come from the germline V gene (reference sequence). The V and J ends lost 4 bases and 0 bases respectively, with 24 bases between them. This CDR3 has 19 amino acids. The DNA for the CDR3 is TGTGCCAGTAGTACCCTTAATTCCAAGACGGGACATTTGAACACTGAAGCTTTCTTT. Translating gives CASSTLNSKTGHLNTEAFF.

Concerning this clonotype: A much larger clone lies a single base off, so this may be a read error. As the CDR3 is not closed by the conserved phenylalanine or tryptophan, this likely results from a read error. The chain couples TRBV5-3 to TRBJ2-7; D may match TRBD1 or TRBD2 (5 bases each). TRBV5-3 counts as an open reading frame of uncertain function. This CDR3 region has 14 residues. The CDR3 here is CASSSTLGDYEQYY. The CDR3 DNA reads as TGTGCCAGCAGCTCCACCCTGGGGGACTACGAGCAGTACTAC.

This clonotype was seen only a few times. This chain links TRBV4-3 with TRBJ1-1, with D unclear. The V gene lost 0 bases and the J gene lost 2 bases, with 4 bases spanning the gap. The CDR3 covers 13 residues. The germline gives CDR1 LGHNA, CDR2 YSLEER. The chain's CDR3 is CASSQDDNTEAFF. In nucleotides, the CDR3 is TGCGCCAGCAGCCAAGATGACAACACTGAAGCTTTCTTT.

The chain employs TRBV2 and TRBJ1-4; 9 bases match TRBD1. V lost 6 bases and J lost 15; bases outside the gene matches: 14. The CDR3 consists of 14 residues. CDR1 SNHLY and CDR2 FYNNEI come from the germline V gene. CDR3 residues: CASSFPGQGISVFF. In nucleotides, the CDR3 is TGTGCCAGCAGCTTTCCGGGACAGGGTATTTCGGTGTTTTTT.

This sequence joins TRBV19 and TRBJ1-2, with D tentatively TRBD1 (5 bases). V dropped 4 bases and J dropped 4 bases, with 16 bases sitting between them. CDR1 and CDR2 (germline): LNHDA, SQIVND (reference sequence). The CDR3 runs 15 residues. As DNA, the CDR3 is TGTGCCAGTAGTAGGGCCCTTCGGGGACTCTATGGCTACACCTTC. This translates into CASSRALRGLYGYTF.

This clonotype was recorded a few times. This chain uses TRBV6-6 with TRBJ1-1, with 8 nucleotides matching TRBD1. Germline lookup yields CDR1 MNHNY and CDR2 SVGAGI (reference sequence). The CDR3 is made up of 16 amino acids. V was pared by 8 bases and J by 1 base, with 12 bases of the junction left unmatched. The CDR3 reads CASPPPGGEGNTEAFF. CDR3 in DNA: TGTGCCAGCCCCCCCCCAGGGGGCGAAGGGAACACTGAAGCTTTCTTT.